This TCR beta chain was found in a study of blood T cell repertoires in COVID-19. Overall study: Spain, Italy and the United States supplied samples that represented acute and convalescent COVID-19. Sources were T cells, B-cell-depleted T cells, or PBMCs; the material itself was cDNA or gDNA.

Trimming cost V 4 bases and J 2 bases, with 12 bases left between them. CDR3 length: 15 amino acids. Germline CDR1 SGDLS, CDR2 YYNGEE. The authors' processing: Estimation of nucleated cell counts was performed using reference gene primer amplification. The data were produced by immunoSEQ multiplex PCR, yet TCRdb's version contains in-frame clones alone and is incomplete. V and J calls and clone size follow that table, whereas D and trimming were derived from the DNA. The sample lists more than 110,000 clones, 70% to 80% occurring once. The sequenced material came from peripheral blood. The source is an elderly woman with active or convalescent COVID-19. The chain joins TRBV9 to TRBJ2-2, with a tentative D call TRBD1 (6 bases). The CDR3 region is CASSPTGHNTGELFF. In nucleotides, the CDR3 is TGTGCCAGCAGCCCGACGGGACACAACACCGGGGAGCTGTTTTTT. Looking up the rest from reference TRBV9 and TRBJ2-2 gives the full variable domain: DSGVTQTPKHLITATGQRVTLRCSPRSGDLSVYWYQQSLDQGLQFLIQYYNGEERAKGNILERFSAQQFPDLHSELNLSSLELGDSALYFCASSPTGHNTGELFFGEGSRLTVL.